This T cell receptor (beta chain) was found in a study of blood T cells in healthy people across ages. This clonotype was detected only once. The CDR3 is made up of 17 amino acids. Primed by a sample-barcoded 5' primer and a J-beta primer mix, a second PCR proceeded for 7 to 11 cycles. TCRdb re-called the 5' RACE reads with MiXCR, one entry per CDR3 protein. The repertoire holds about 1.6 million distinct CDR3 sequences, with 34% as singletons. In each sample, at least 6.5 million PBMCs were isolated. Total RNA was isolated from each sample in quantities of at least 5.5 micrograms. The chain carries TRBV21-1 and TRBJ2-6; TRBD1, the table's D call, was not compared with the DNA. TRBV21-1 is marked as a pseudogene. The source material was blood. This TCR was recovered from a woman younger than 45 in good health. CDR3 nucleotide sequence: TGTGCCAGCAGCATCAGGGTCCGAACCTCTGGGGCCAACGTCCTGACTTTC. Its translation: CASSIRVRTSGANVLTF.